These 10 T cell receptor beta chains originate from one sample sequenced in a study of blood T cells in healthy people across ages. Next came a second PCR, run for about 6 to 12 cycles, which used a sample-barcoded 5' primer along with a J-beta primer mix. Each CDR3 protein is one row after TCRdb ran MiXCR on the 5' RACE reads. This sample has some 900,000 distinct CDR3 sequences; 48% occur once, and the top ten carry around 15%. Sequenced input: blood. The receptors were gathered from a man between 25 and 39 years old in good health.

The V call is TRBV20-1, the J call TRBJ2-5; TRBD2 aligns across 10 bases. CDR1 DFQATT and CDR2 SNEGSKA come from the germline V gene (reference sequence). The length of the CDR3 is 16 residues. V dropped 2 bases and J dropped 5; count of bases not matched to a gene: 11. The CDR3 DNA reads TGCAGTGCTAGACTAGCGGGGGCCATTTCTCGGGAGACCCAGTACTTC. Its translation: CSARLAGAISRETQYF.

The chain recombines TRBV7-9 with TRBJ1-2; D is uncertain. Germline V CDR1 and CDR2: SEHNR, FQNEAQ (reference sequence). V was clipped by 1 base and J by 6 bases, with 9 bases between them. The CDR3 sequence is 13 residues long. CDR3 sequence reads: CASSLEGIDGYTF. DNA of the CDR3: TGTGCCAGCAGCTTAGAAGGGATCGATGGCTACACCTTC.

The chain has TRBV7-9 and TRBJ2-7, with 9 nucleotides matching TRBD1. TRBJ2-5 explains the end of the DNA better; the J call may be wrong. The germline CDR1 and CDR2 sequences are SEHNR and FQNEAQ (reference sequence). This CDR3 has 14 residues. In DNA, the CDR3 is TGTGCCAGCAGCATACCGGACAGGGGCAAGACCCAGTACTTC. This gives the protein CASSIPDRGKTQYF.

With regard to this clonotype: This may come from a read error, since a much larger clone is one base off. The chain has TRBV20-1 and TRBJ2-7; D is unclear. The CDR3 spans 13 residues. Germline assignment: CDR1 DFQATT and CDR2 SNEGSKA (reference sequence). V lost 3 bases, J lost 0 bases, and 9 bases lay in between. In DNA, the CDR3 is TGCAGTGCTAGTCTGGAGAGCTCCTACGAGCAGTACTTC. It codes for CSASLESSYEQYF.

This clonotype came up once. The V call is TRBV7-2, the J call TRBJ1-2; maybe TRBD1 (6 bases). The CDR3 extends over 15 amino acids. The germline V and J ends were trimmed by 4 bases and 1 base, with 13 bases remaining between them. Per germline, CDR1 SGHTA and CDR2 FQGNSA. The CDR3 DNA reads TGTGCCAGCAGCTGGGAACAGGGTTATAACTATGGCTACACCTTC. Amino acid sequence: CASSWEQGYNYGYTF.

CDR3 in amino acids: CASSSGHTSTDTQYF. CDR3 sequence (DNA): TGCGCCAGCAGCTCCGGCCATACTAGCACAGATACGCAGTATTTT. V gene TRBV5-1 combines with J gene TRBJ2-3; D gene uncertain. V was trimmed by 3 bases and J by 0 bases, leaving 11 bases between them. Per the germline V gene, CDR1 is SGHRS and CDR2 is YFSETQ. CDR3 length: 15 residues.

This clonotype has just a few counts. J is TRBJ1-1 and V is TRBV12-3 or TRBV12-4; the D is unclear. Trimming stripped 2 bases from V and 3 bases from J, with 10 bases between. The CDR3 has 14 amino acids. The CDR3 bases are TGTGCCAGCAGTTTATCGGGGTGGGACACTGAAGCTTTCTTT. This sequence encodes CASSLSGWDTEAFF.

The rearrangement joins TRBV3-1 to TRBJ2-3; tentative D call: TRBD2 (6 bases). The V gene lost 4 bases and the J gene lost 1 base, with 12 bases spanning the gap. The germline V gene encodes CDR1 LGHDT and CDR2 YNNKEL (reference sequence). This CDR3 comprises 15 residues. The DNA of the CDR3 is TGTGCCAGCAGCCGACGGGGGTTTCGCACAGATACGCAGTATTTT. Translating it yields CASSRRGFRTDTQYF.

This chain uses TRBV15 with TRBJ1-5; 7 bases are shared with TRBD1. This CDR3 region has 15 residues. With V trimmed by 3 bases and J by 6 bases, 8 bases remained unmatched. CDR1 and CDR2 (germline): LNHNV, YYDKDF (reference sequence). This CDR3 is CATSSGDSKGQPQHF. The CDR3 region has the DNA TGTGCCACCAGCAGCGGGGACAGTAAGGGTCAGCCCCAGCATTTT.

The J gene is TRBJ1-1, the V gene TRBV5-1; no definite D call. V was trimmed by 0 bases and J by 1 base, leaving 16 bases between them. The CDR3 sequence is 17 residues long. Germline CDR1 is SGHRS and CDR2 is YFSETQ. CDR3 in amino acids: CASSLGFVGKKNTEAFF. DNA for the CDR3: TGCGCCAGCAGCTTGGGTTTCGTCGGCAAGAAGAACACTGAAGCTTTCTTT.